Presented here are 10 T cell receptor beta chains from one specimen sequenced in a study of OX40 agonist ivuxolimab in advanced cancers. Preparation of the library involved the immunoSEQ multiplex PCR assay. Entries here come from immuneACCESS through TCRdb and include only in-frame sequences with V and J called. Some clones fail to appear in such tables; in the studies checked, an unresolved V gene covers under half of the shortfall, and the cause of the remainder is unknown. Recorded for this sample are around 64,000 clones; approximately 88% of them occurred a single time. Roughly 2.1% of the sample goes to the ten largest clones. The specimen comprised CD4+ or CD8+ T cells sorted from blood, sampled in a trial of the OX40 agonist ivuxolimab. These receptors all come from an adult with an advanced solid tumor such as melanoma, head and neck, liver or kidney cancer.

The chain combines TRBV19 with TRBJ1-6; D possibly corresponds to TRBD1 (5 bases). Germline CDR1 is LNHDA and CDR2 is SQIVND (reference sequence). The CDR3 loop spans 14 amino acids. V was pared by 7 bases and J by 7 bases, with 14 bases between. CDR3 bases: TGTGCCAGTAATTACAGACAGAAGAATTCACCCCTCCACTTT. Amino acids: CASNYRQKNSPLHF.

The chain couples TRBV7-9 to TRBJ1-1; TRBD1 aligns across 7 bases. Germline trimming cut 5 bases from V and 11 bases from J; bases unmatched to any gene: 11. Germline V lookup: CDR1 SEHNR, CDR2 FQNEAQ (reference sequence). The CDR3 sequence is 13 residues long. DNA for the CDR3: TGTGCCAGCAGCCTTGACGGGGACAGATCGGCTTTCTTT. This codes for CASSLDGDRSAFF. Full variable domain (outside the CDR3, taken from reference TRBV7-9 and TRBJ1-1): DTGVSQNPRHKITKRGQNVTFRCDPISEHNRLYWYRQTLGQGPEFLTYFQNEAQLEKSRLLSDRFSAERPKGSFSTLEIQRTEQGDSAMYLCASSLDGDRSAFFGQGTRLTVV.

Written as DNA, the CDR3 is TGTGCCAGCACCTCACGTGGGTTGTCTGGAAACACCATATATTTT. Its protein product is CASTSRGLSGNTIYF. The chain links TRBV6-5 to TRBJ1-3; D is unresolved. The germline V gene has CDR1 MNHEY and CDR2 SVGAGI. The CDR3 totals 15 residues. Between the trimmed V and J ends, which lost 7 bases and 1 base, there was a span of 14 bases.

This chain links TRBV5-5 with TRBJ2-1, with TRBD2 as a possible D gene (6 bases). The CDR3 has 16 amino acids. The V and J ends lost 2 bases and 6 bases respectively, with 18 bases between them. In germline, CDR1 is SGHKS, CDR2 YYEKEE (reference sequence). The CDR3 nucleotides read TGTGCCAGCAGCTTACCTCGCAGCGGGTCGGTCAATGAGCAGTTCTTC. This encodes CASSLPRSGSVNEQFF.

The chain is built from TRBV5-6 and TRBJ2-3; a possible D gene is TRBD2 (6 bases). Trimming shortened V by 4 bases and J by 0 bases, and 12 bases separated the two germline ends. The CDR3 covers 15 residues. Per germline, CDR1 SGHDT and CDR2 YYEEEE. CDR3 bases: TGTGCCAGCAGCGGCCCCGGGACTAGCACAGATACGCAGTATTTT. The encoded protein is CASSGPGTSTDTQYF.

The chain combines TRBV7-2 with TRBJ2-4; 8 nucleotides match TRBD1. In germline, CDR1 is SGHTA, CDR2 FQGNSA. CDR3 size: 17 residues. The ends lost 5 bases at V and 8 bases at J; junction bases unmatched: 17. The CDR3 sequence: CASSRGTGGIFADIQYF. CDR3 in DNA: TGTGCCAGCAGCAGAGGGACAGGAGGAATTTTTGCAGACATTCAGTACTTC. The full variable domain, completed using reference TRBV7-2 and TRBJ2-4, is GAGVSQSPSNKVTEKGKDVELRCDPISGHTALYWYRQSLGQGLEFLIYFQGNSAPDKSGLPSDRFSAERTGGSVSTLTIQRTQQEDSAVYLCASSRGTGGIFADIQYFGAGTRLSVL.

V and J are TRBV6-1 and TRBJ1-2, with a tentative D call TRBD1 (5 bases). Looked up from germline, CDR1 is MNHNS and CDR2 is SASEGT. The CDR3 length is 15 residues. Between the trimmed V and J ends, which lost 1 base and 4 bases, there was a span of 13 bases. CDR3 in amino acids: CASSEGDASPYGYTF. In nucleotides, the CDR3 is TGTGCCAGCAGTGAAGGGGACGCCAGCCCCTATGGCTACACCTTC.

The chain uses TRBV12-5 and TRBJ1-3; tentatively, D is TRBD1 (5 bases). From germline, CDR1 is LGHNT and CDR2 FRNRAP. The CDR3 runs 17 residues. The V end was cut by 1 base, the J end by 5 bases, with 18 bases between. CDR3 region: CASGLGIVPRGRNTIYF. The CDR3 bases are TGTGCTAGTGGTTTGGGGATAGTCCCTAGGGGAAGAAACACCATATATTTT. Full variable domain (outside the CDR3, taken from reference TRBV12-5 and TRBJ1-3): DARVTQTPRHKVTEMGQEVTMRCQPILGHNTVFWYRQTMMQGLELLAYFRNRAPLDDSGMPKDRFSAEMPDATLATLKIQPSEPRDSAVYFCASGLGIVPRGRNTIYFGEGSWLTVV.

This clone was seen once. The genes are TRBV29-1 and TRBJ2-5, with 8 bases matching TRBD2. This CDR3 region has 12 residues. Germline trimming cut 1 base from V and 5 bases from J; bases unmatched to any gene: 0. Germline CDR1 and CDR2: SQVTM and ANQGSEA. The CDR3: CSVEGTSETQYF. Here the CDR3 DNA reads TGCAGCGTTGAAGGGACTAGCGAGACCCAGTACTTC. The full variable domain, with the rest looked up from reference TRBV29-1 and TRBJ2-5, is SAVISQKPSRDICQRGTSLTIQCQVDSQVTMMFWYRQQPGQSLTLIATANQGSEATYESGFVIDKFPISRPNLTFSTLTVSNMSPEDSSIYLCSVEGTSETQYFGPGTRLLVL.

V and J are TRBV5-4 and TRBJ2-5; 10 bases match TRBD2. Germline loops: CDR1 SGHNT, CDR2 YYREEE (reference sequence). The V and J ends lost 0 bases and 7 bases, in that order; junction bases with no gene match: 9. This CDR3 is 16 amino acids long. CDR3 sequence reads: CASSLGSGGESRTQYF. The CDR3, as DNA: TGTGCCAGCAGCTTGGGGAGCGGGGGGGAGTCGCGGACCCAGTACTTC.